This T cell receptor delta chain was captured by sequencing in a study of gamma-delta T cells after stem cell transplantation. This clone came up a few times. TCRdb reanalyzed the RT-PCR reads using CATT. The profile covers about 10,000 delta-chain clones, with approximately 37% appearing a single time and 2.8% taken by the ten largest. The sequence came from a human donor. It is not recorded whose cells these are; they may come from a transplant donor. Sequencing was performed on gamma-delta T cells.

CDR3 sequence reads: CAFNPKNWGMSYTDKLIF. CDR3 coding DNA: TGTGCCTTCAACCCTAAAAACTGGGGGATGTCATACACCGATAAACTCATCTTT. This chain uses TRDV3 with TRDJ1; 10 bases align to TRDD3. CDR1 and CDR2 from the germline V gene are TVYSNPD and GDNSRS (reference sequence). Trimming took 3 bases from V and 0 from J; bases not matched to a gene: 16. This CDR3 is built from 18 residues.